This T cell receptor beta chain originates from a study of spatial heterogeneity in lung cancer. Across the study: The library had UMIs, and each TCR and UMI pair averaged more than ten raw reads.

This clonotype turned up a few times. Its antigen is currently unknown. TCRdb called the 5' RACE reads again in MiXCR, with one record for every CDR3 protein. The profile shows under 40,000 distinct CDR3 sequences, approximately 5.5% of them singletons. Time point reported: sample taken at primary tumor resection. Whole RNA, which was extracted from tumor, nontumor lung tissue or frozen PBMC, was sequenced without any cell sorting. Samples were donated by 72 untreated early-stage non-small cell lung cancer patients. Study observations and caveats: There were more appearances of ubiquitous expanded tumor TCRs in blood at resection than at follow-up.

Germline CDR1 is LNHNV and CDR2 is YYDKDF (reference sequence). The V and J ends lost 3 bases and 4 bases respectively, with 12 bases between them. The CDR3 has 14 residues. This sequence joins TRBV15 and TRBJ1-2, with D unresolved. The sample here was PBMCs, taken at surgery. The clonotype comes from a male donor with early-stage non-small cell lung cancer. Here the CDR3 reads CATSSELLSYGYTF. The CDR3 DNA reads TGTGCCACCAGCAGTGAGTTACTCAGCTATGGCTACACCTTC.